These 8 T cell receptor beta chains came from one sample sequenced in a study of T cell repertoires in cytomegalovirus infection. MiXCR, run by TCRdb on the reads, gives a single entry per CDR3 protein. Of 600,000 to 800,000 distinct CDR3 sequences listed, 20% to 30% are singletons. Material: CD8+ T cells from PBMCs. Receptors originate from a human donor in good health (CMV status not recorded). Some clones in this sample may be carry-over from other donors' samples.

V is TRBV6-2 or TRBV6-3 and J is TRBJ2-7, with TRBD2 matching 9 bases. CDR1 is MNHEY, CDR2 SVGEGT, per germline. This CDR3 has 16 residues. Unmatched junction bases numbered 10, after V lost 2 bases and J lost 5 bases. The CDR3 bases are TGTGCCAGCAGTTACCCTACTAGCGGGTACCCGCACGAGCAGTACGTC. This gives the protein CASSYPTSGYPHEQYV.

CDR3 amino acids: CAISVRTAKETQYF. In DNA form, the CDR3 reads TGTGCCATCAGTGTTAGGACGGCAAAAGAGACCCAGTACTTC. J is TRBJ2-5 and V is TRBV10-3; unclear D gene. CDR3 size: 14 residues. Germline values: CDR1 ENHRY, CDR2 SYGVKD. V lost 4 bases to trimming and J lost 3 bases, with 12 bases between them.

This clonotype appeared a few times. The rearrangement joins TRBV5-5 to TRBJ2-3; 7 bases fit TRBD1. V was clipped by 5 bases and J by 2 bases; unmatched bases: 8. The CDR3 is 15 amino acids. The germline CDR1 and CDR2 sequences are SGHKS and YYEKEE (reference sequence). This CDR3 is CASRPEGQTTDTQYF. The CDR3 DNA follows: TGTGCCAGCAGGCCTGAGGGACAGACCACAGATACGCAGTATTTT. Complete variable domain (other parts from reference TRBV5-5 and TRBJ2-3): DAGVTQSPTHLIKTRGQQVTLRCSPISGHKSVSWYQQVLGQGPQFIFQYYEKEERGRGNFPDRFSARQFPNYSSELNVNALLLGDSALYLCASRPEGQTTDTQYFGPGTRLTVL.

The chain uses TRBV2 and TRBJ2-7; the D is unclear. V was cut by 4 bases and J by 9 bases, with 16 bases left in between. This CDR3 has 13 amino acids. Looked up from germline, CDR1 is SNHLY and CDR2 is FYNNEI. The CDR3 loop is CASSGRSSLGQYV. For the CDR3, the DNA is TGTGCCAGCAGTGGGCGTAGCAGTTTAGGGCAGTACGTC.

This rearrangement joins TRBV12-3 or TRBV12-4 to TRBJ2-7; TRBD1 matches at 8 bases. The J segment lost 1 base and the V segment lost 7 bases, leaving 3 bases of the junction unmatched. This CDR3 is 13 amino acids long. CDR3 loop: CASTGQESYEQYF. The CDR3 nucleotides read TGTGCCAGCACGGGACAGGAGTCCTACGAGCAGTACTTC.

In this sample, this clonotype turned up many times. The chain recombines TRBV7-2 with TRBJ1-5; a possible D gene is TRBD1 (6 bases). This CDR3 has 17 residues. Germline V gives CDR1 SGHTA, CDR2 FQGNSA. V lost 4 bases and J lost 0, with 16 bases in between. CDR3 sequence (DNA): TGTGCCAGCAGCTGGGGGGCGAGCCCTTATAGCAATCAGCCCCAGCATTTT. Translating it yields CASSWGASPYSNQPQHF.

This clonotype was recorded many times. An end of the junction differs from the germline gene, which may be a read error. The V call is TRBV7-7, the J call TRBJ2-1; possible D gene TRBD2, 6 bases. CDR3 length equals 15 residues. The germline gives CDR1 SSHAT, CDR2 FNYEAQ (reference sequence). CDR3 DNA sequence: TGTGCTAGCAGCCAGGACTTGCGGGGCTACAATGAGCAGTTCTTC. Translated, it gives CASSQDLRGYNEQFF.

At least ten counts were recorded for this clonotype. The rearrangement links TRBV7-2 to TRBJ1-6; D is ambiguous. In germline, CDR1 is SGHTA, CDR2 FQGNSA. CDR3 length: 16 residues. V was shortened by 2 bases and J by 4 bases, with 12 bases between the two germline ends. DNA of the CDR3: TGTGCCAGCAGCTTAAAAGGGAGGTTATATAATTCACCCCTCCACTTT. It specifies CASSLKGRLYNSPLHF. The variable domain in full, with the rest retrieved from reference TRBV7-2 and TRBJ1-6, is GAGVSQSPSNKVTEKGKDVELRCDPISGHTALYWYRQSLGQGLEFLIYFQGNSAPDKSGLPSDRFSAERTGGSVSTLTIQRTQQEDSAVYLCASSLKGRLYNSPLHFGNGTRLTVT.